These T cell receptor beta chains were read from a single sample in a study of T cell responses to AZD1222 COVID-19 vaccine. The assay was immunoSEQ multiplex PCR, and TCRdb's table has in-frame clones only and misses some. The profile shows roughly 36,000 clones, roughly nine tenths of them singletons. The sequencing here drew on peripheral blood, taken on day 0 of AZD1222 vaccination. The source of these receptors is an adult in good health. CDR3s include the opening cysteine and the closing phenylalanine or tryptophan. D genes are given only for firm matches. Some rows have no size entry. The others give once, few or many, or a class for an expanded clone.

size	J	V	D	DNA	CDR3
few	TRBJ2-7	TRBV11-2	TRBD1	TGTGCCAGCAGCTTAGGTGACAGGGGGCTCTACGAGCAGTACTTC	CASSLGDRGLYEQYF
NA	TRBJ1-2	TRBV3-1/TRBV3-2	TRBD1	TGTGCCAGCAAAGACAGGGCGGAGGGAAGAGATGGCTACACCTTC	CASKDRAEGRDGYTF
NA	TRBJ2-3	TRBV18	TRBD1	TGTGCCAGCTCACCGCTCGACAGGGGGAGTGGAGATACGCAGTATTTT	CASSPLDRGSGDTQYF
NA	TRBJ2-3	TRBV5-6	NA	TGTGCCAGCAGCTTTATGGGGTATCGTAAAGATACGCAGTATTTT	CASSFMGYRKDTQYF
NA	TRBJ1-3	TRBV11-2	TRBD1	TGTGCCAGCAGCTCCTGGACAGGGGGGAGCTCTGGAAACACCATATATTTT	CASSSWTGGSSGNTIYF
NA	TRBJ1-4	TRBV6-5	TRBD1	TGTGCCAGCAGCGCCGTTGGGCAGGGGGGCGAAAAACTGTTTTTT	CASSAVGQGGEKLFF
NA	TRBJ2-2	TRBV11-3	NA	TGTGCCAGCAGCTTAGTATCGGCTAGCGCCGGCGGGGAGCTGTTTTTT	CASSLVSASAGGELFF
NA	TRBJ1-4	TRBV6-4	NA	TGTGCCAGCAGTGTCGCCGCAGGGGTTGGGTCAAAACTGTTTTTT	CASSVAAGVGSKLFF
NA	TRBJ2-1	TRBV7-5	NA	TGTGCCAGAGGACTAGCGGACAATGAGCAGTTCTTC	CARGLADNEQFF
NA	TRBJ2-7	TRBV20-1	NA	TGCAGTGCTAGCATGACCTACGAGCAGTACTTC	CSASMTYEQYF
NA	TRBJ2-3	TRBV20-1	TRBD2	TGCAGTGCTAGTAACCCCCATAGCGGGGATTACACAGATACGCAGTATTTT	CSASNPHSGDYTDTQYF
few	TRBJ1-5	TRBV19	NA	TGTGCCAGTAGTGTAGGATCCTATAGCAATCAGCCCCAGCATTTT	CASSVGSYSNQPQHF
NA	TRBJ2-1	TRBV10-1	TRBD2	TGCGCCAGCAGTGAGTCGGGCCCTAGCGGGGGCCCTTACAATGAGCAGTTCTTC	CASSESGPSGGPYNEQFF
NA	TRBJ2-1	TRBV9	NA	TGTGCCAGCAGCCCCACCATAAGCGGATCGTCCTACAATGAGCAGTTCTTC	CASSPTISGSSYNEQFF
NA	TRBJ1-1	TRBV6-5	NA	TGTGCCAGCAGTTACGAACAGAACACTGAAGCTTTCTTT	CASSYEQNTEAFF
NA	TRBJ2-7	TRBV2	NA	TGTGCCAGCAGTGAACCCTACCAGGGGTACGAGCAGTACTTC	CASSEPYQGYEQYF
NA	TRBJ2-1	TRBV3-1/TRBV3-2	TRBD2	TGTGCCTCAAGCCAAAGTAGAGGCGGGGGGTTTAATGAGCAGTTCTTC	CASSQSRGGGFNEQFF
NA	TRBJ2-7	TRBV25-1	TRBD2	TGTGCCAGCAGTGAACCATTGGGGGGGAGATCCTACGAGCAGTACTTC	CASSEPLGGRSYEQYF
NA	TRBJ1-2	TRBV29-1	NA	TGCAGCGCTAGGCAGGTCGGGAACTATGGCTACACCTTC	CSARQVGNYGYTF
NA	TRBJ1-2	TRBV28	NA	TGTGCCAGCGGCTCTTCGGGGGCTGGCTATGGCTACACCTTC	CASGSSGAGYGYTF
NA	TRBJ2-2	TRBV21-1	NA	TGTGCGAAAGGGGGAAGTCCCACCGGGGAGCTGTTTTTT	CAKGGSPTGELFF
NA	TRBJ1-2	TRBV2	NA	TGTGCCAGCAGCCCAACAGGCTATGGCTACACCTTC	CASSPTGYGYTF
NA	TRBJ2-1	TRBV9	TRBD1	TGTGCCAGCAGCCCTCGGGACAGCAATGAGCAGTTCTTC	CASSPRDSNEQFF
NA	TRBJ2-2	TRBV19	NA	TGTGCCAGTAGTATCGAGGGCCGGCTCGGGGAGCTGTTTTTT	CASSIEGRLGELFF
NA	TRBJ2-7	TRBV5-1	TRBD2	TGCGCCAGCAGCCCGAGCGGGGGGGTCCACGAGCAGTACTTC	CASSPSGGVHEQYF
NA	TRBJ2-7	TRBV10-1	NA	TGCGCCAGCAGTGAGACAGCAACCGAGCAGTACTTC	CASSETATEQYF
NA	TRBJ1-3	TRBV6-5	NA	TGTGCCAGCACCGCGGGACTGCTCTCTGGAAACACCATATATTTT	CASTAGLLSGNTIYF
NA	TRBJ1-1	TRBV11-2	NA	TGTGCCAGCAGCTTAGATGCGGGCCCCGGCACTGAAGCTTTCTTT	CASSLDAGPGTEAFF
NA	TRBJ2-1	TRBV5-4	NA	TGTGCCAGCAGCTTAAGCTCCTACAATGAGCAGTTCTTC	CASSLSSYNEQFF
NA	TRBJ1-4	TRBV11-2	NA	TGTGCCAGCAGCTATCAGGGGGAAAAACTGTTTTTT	CASSYQGEKLFF
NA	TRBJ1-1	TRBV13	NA	TGTGCCAGCAGTTCCCCGGGGGGCAAAGTGAACACTGAAGCTTTCTTT	CASSSPGGKVNTEAFF
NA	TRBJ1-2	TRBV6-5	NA	TGTGCCAGCACCCAGGGGTTCTATGGCTACACCTTC	CASTQGFYGYTF
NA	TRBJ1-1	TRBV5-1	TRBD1	TGCGCCAGCAGCCCGGACAGGCAGAAGGACACTGAAGCTTTCTTT	CASSPDRQKDTEAFF
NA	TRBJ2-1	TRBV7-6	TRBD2	TGTGCCAGCAGAACCGGACTAGCGGGTACCAATGAGCAGTTCTTC	CASRTGLAGTNEQFF
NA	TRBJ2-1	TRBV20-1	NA	TGCAGTGCTAGAGATCCGCGTGGAGAGTTCTTC	CSARDPRGEFF
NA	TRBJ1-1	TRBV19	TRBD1	TGTGCCAGTAGCGGTGGGACAGGTTTTTGGAACACTGAAGCTTTCTTT	CASSGGTGFWNTEAFF
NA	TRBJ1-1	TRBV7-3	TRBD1	TGTGCCAGCAGCTTACCCAGAGGGACAGGGGGGACGAACACTGAAGCTTTCTTT	CASSLPRGTGGTNTEAFF
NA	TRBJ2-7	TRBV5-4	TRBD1	TGTGCCAGCAGCTTAGGGACAGGGAAGGAGTACTTC	CASSLGTGKEYF